Below are 21 T cell receptor beta chains sequenced from a single sample in a study of blood T cell repertoires in COVID-19. Assay used: immunoSEQ multiplex PCR; TCRdb lists only in-frame clones, some missing. In the table there are about 480,000 clones, about nine tenths of which are singletons. The sample consisted of PBMCs or T cells enriched from blood (not recorded which). These receptors were obtained from a woman aged 60-75 years who had recovered from COVID-19.

V is TRBV6-5 and J is TRBJ1-6; D is possibly TRBD1 (6 bases). Germline assignment: CDR1 MNHEY and CDR2 SVGAGI. Trimming shortened V by 6 bases and J by 8 bases, and 14 bases separated the two germline ends. CDR3 size: 14 residues. The DNA of the CDR3 is TGTGCCAGCAGCAGGGGACGGACCGATTCACCCCTCCACTTT. This gives the protein CASSRGRTDSPLHF.

V usage is TRBV3-1 (or the pseudogene TRBV3-2) and J usage is TRBJ2-3, with D unclear. Deletions cut 0 bases from V and 5 bases from J, with 6 bases between. Germline CDR1 LGHDT, CDR2 YNNKEL (reference sequence). The CDR3 is 13 amino acids. CDR3 protein: CASSQERRDTQYF. The CDR3 region has the DNA TGTGCCAGCAGCCAAGAGAGGAGAGATACGCAGTATTTT.

The genes are TRBV7-9 and TRBJ2-2; 7 bases are shared with TRBD2. The V gene end was trimmed by 2 bases and the J gene end by 7 bases; junction bases not matched to a gene: 7. The germline gives CDR1 SEHNR, CDR2 FQNEAQ (reference sequence). This CDR3 spans 15 amino acids. The DNA of the CDR3 is TGTGCCAGCAGCTTATTGAGCGGGGTTGGCGGGGAGCTGTTTTTT. Residues: CASSLLSGVGGELFF.

This chain joins TRBV5-1 and TRBJ2-7; tentative D call: TRBD1 (6 bases). The germline V gene has CDR1 SGHRS and CDR2 YFSETQ. V was clipped by 3 bases and J by 3 bases, with 16 bases between them. This CDR3 is built from 15 residues. CDR3 residues: CASSSFFTGYYEQYF. In nucleotides, the CDR3 is TGCGCCAGCAGCTCATTTTTTACAGGGTACTACGAGCAGTACTTC. Full variable domain (missing parts from reference TRBV5-1 and TRBJ2-7): KAGVTQTPRYLIKTRGQQVTLSCSPISGHRSVSWYQQTPGQGLQFLFEYFSETQRNKGNFPGRFSGRQFSNSRSEMNVSTLELGDSALYLCASSSFFTGYYEQYFGPGTRLTVT.

The rearrangement joins TRBV3-1 (or the pseudogene TRBV3-2) to TRBJ2-3; 9 bases are shared with TRBD2. Looked up from germline, CDR1 is LGHDT and CDR2 is YNNKEL (reference sequence). This CDR3 is 15 amino acids long. V dropped 4 bases and J dropped 3; count of bases not matched to a gene: 5. The CDR3, as DNA: TGTGCCAGCAGCCCCACTAGCGGGTGGACAGATACGCAGTATTTT. It is translated as CASSPTSGWTDTQYF.

The chain employs TRBV10-2 and TRBJ2-1; D remains ambiguous. This CDR3 comprises 15 residues. Deletions cut 2 bases from V and 6 bases from J, with 14 bases between. Germline CDR1 reads WSHSY; CDR2 reads SAAADI. The CDR3 DNA follows: TGCGCCAGCAGTGAGGTGCGGCTAGTCGTCAATGAGCAGTTCTTC. Protein product: CASSEVRLVVNEQFF.

The chain uses TRBV10-3 and TRBJ2-1, with D perhaps TRBD1 (6 bases). V was clipped by 11 bases and J by 0 bases, with 14 bases between them. Germline CDR1 reads ENHRY; CDR2 reads SYGVKD. CDR3 length equals 14 residues. The CDR3 here is CAARQESSYNEQFF. The CDR3, as DNA: TGTGCCGCCCGACAGGAGAGCTCCTACAATGAGCAGTTCTTC.

The chain combines TRBV5-1 with TRBJ2-7; 13 bases are shared with TRBD2. Germline-derived CDR1 and CDR2 are SGHRS and YFSETQ. This CDR3 is built from 15 residues. Trimming at V came to 0 bases and at J to 3 bases, leaving 0 bases not matched to a gene. This chain's CDR3 is CASSLGTSGGYEQYF. The CDR3 coding sequence is TGCGCCAGCAGCTTGGGGACTAGCGGGGGCTACGAGCAGTACTTC. The full variable domain, its missing parts supplied by reference TRBV5-1 and TRBJ2-7, is KAGVTQTPRYLIKTRGQQVTLSCSPISGHRSVSWYQQTPGQGLQFLFEYFSETQRNKGNFPGRFSGRQFSNSRSEMNVSTLELGDSALYLCASSLGTSGGYEQYFGPGTRLTVT.

The table lists this clone with a few counts. The J gene is TRBJ1-6, the V gene TRBV10-3, with 9 bases that match TRBD1. The length of the CDR3 is 16 residues. V was clipped by 3 bases and J by 9 bases; unmatched bases: 9. Germline V gene data show CDR1 as ENHRY and CDR2 as SYGVKD. Here the CDR3 reads CAISDPGTGNLSPLHF. The CDR3 DNA is TGTGCCATCAGTGACCCCGGGACAGGGAACCTTTCACCCCTCCACTTT.

V is TRBV6-1 and J is TRBJ2-7; TRBD1 matches 7 bases. Germline lookup yields CDR1 MNHNS and CDR2 SASEGT. The CDR3 contains 13 residues. V was pared by 5 bases and J by 6 bases, with 7 bases of the junction left unmatched. The CDR3 DNA follows: TGTGCCAGCAGTTTCGACCCAGGGGGCGAGCAGTACGTC. Amino acids: CASSFDPGGEQYV.

The chain combines TRBV4-1 with TRBJ1-4, with 7 bases aligning to TRBD1. Germline CDR1 reads MGHRA; CDR2 reads YSYEKL. The J segment lost 5 bases and the V segment lost 0 bases, leaving 12 bases of the junction unmatched. CDR3 length equals 18 residues. The CDR3 spells CASSQESAGRGRNEKLFF. CDR3 in DNA: TGCGCCAGCAGCCAAGAATCAGCTGGTAGGGGGCGGAATGAAAAACTGTTTTTT.

The chain recombines TRBV6-1 with TRBJ1-2; the D gene is possibly TRBD1 (6 bases). The ends were cut back, 0 bases at V and 5 bases at J, with 10 bases in the middle. CDR3 length: 14 residues. Germline values: CDR1 MNHNS, CDR2 SASEGT. The CDR3, as DNA: TGTGCCAGCAGTGAAGCGGGGGCCGTATATGGCTACACCTTC. Its protein is CASSEAGAVYGYTF.

V usage is TRBV5-6 and J usage is TRBJ1-2, with 7 bases that match TRBD1. CDR1 and CDR2 from the germline V gene are SGHDT and YYEEEE. This CDR3 contains 13 residues. V gave up 4 bases and J gave up 5 bases; unmatched junction bases: 5. The CDR3 sequence is CASSPGQAYGYTF. The CDR3 nucleotides are TGTGCCAGCAGCCCCGGACAGGCTTATGGCTACACCTTC.

In this sample, this clone turned up once. This rearrangement joins TRBV13 to TRBJ1-2; possibly TRBD1 for D (6 bases). From germline, CDR1 is PRHDT and CDR2 FYEKMQ (reference sequence). The V end was cut by 1 base, the J end by 5 bases, with 14 bases between. CDR3 size: 15 residues. This CDR3 is CASSLDGGSYYGYTF. The DNA of the CDR3 is TGTGCCAGCAGCTTAGATGGGGGCAGTTATTATGGCTACACCTTC.

This chain links TRBV10-2 with TRBJ1-1; maybe TRBD1 (6 bases). Germline loops: CDR1 WSHSY, CDR2 SAAADI. This CDR3 spans 18 amino acids. The ends were cut back, 1 base at V and 5 bases at J, with 23 bases in the middle. The CDR3 bases are TGCGCCAGCAGTGAGTTACTCTTTGGATTGTCAGGGGAGACTGAAGCTTTCTTT. Its translation is CASSELLFGLSGETEAFF.

The chain recombines TRBV6-1 with TRBJ1-6, with TRBD1 identical over 7 bases. This CDR3 has 18 residues. Germline V gene sequence: CDR1 MNHNS, CDR2 SASEGT. V lost 4 bases, J lost 1 base, and 10 bases stayed unmatched. CDR3: CASSAQRQGMSYNSPLHF. In DNA form, the CDR3 reads TGTGCCAGCAGTGCACAGAGACAGGGAATGTCCTATAATTCACCCCTCCACTTT.

The chain uses TRBV6-4 and TRBJ1-1, with D perhaps TRBD1 (6 bases). V was trimmed by 8 bases and J by 3 bases, leaving 16 bases between them. This CDR3 is built from 14 residues. From germline, CDR1 is MRHNA and CDR2 SNTAGT. The CDR3 DNA is TGTGCCAGCTCCCTTTCCCCAGGGGACACTGAAGCTTTCTTT. It translates to CASSLSPGDTEAFF.

The chain employs TRBV14 and TRBJ2-1, with D maybe TRBD1 (6 bases). V gave up 4 bases and J gave up 6 bases, with 25 bases separating them. From germline, CDR1 is SGHDN and CDR2 FVKESK. This CDR3 spans 18 amino acids. The CDR3 loop reads CASSPRKPDRPLANEQFF. In DNA, the CDR3 is TGTGCCAGCAGCCCCCGTAAACCCGACAGGCCGCTTGCCAATGAGCAGTTCTTC.

This clone was seen a handful of times. The V and J genes are TRBV5-1 and TRBJ1-1; D ambiguous. Per germline, CDR1 SGHRS and CDR2 YFSETQ. This CDR3 is built from 14 residues. V lost 3 bases and J lost 0, with 9 bases in between. CDR3 bases: TGCGCCAGCAGCTCACAGACCCTGAACACTGAAGCTTTCTTT. Residues: CASSSQTLNTEAFF.

This clone occurred once. This chain connects TRBV10-3 to TRBJ1-2; D not resolved. CDR3 length: 14 residues. Germline CDR1 ENHRY, CDR2 SYGVKD. The germline V and J ends were trimmed by 2 bases and 2 bases, with 9 bases remaining between them. The CDR3: CAISEEQSNYGYTF. The CDR3 region has the DNA TGTGCCATCAGTGAGGAACAGTCCAACTATGGCTACACCTTC.

J is TRBJ2-7 and V is TRBV6-5; tentatively, D is TRBD2 (6 bases). Trimming pared 8 bases from V and 6 bases from J, leaving 8 bases between. Germline CDR1 is MNHEY and CDR2 is SVGAGI. This CDR3 is 10 amino acids long. The DNA of the CDR3 is TGTGCCAGCGGGAGGCCCGAGCAGTACTTC. Its protein is CASGRPEQYF.